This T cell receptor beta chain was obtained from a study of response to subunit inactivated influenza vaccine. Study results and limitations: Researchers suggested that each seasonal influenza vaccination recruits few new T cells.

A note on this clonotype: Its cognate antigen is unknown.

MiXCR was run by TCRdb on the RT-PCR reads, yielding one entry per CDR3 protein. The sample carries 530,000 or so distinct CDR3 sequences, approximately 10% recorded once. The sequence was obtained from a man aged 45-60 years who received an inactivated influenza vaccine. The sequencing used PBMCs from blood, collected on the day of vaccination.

CDR3 loop: CASSRTDMGTGELFF. As DNA, the CDR3 is TGCGCCAGCAGCCGTACGGACATGGGCACCGGGGAGCTGTTTTTT. This chain connects TRBV4-1 to TRBJ2-2, with D perhaps matching TRBD1 (5 bases). Germline V gene data show CDR1 as MGHRA and CDR2 as YSYEKL. V was trimmed by 4 bases and J by 4 bases, leaving 13 bases between them. The length of the CDR3 is 15 residues.